This TCR beta chain appears in the sequencing data of a study of T-cell memory formation after mild COVID-19. In the study overall: Largely, the TCR clusters proved donor specific. Study-wide results and limits: Those CD4+ clones that contracted were mainly in CM and EM (CD8+ ones in EMRA).

V gave up 0 bases and J gave up 2 bases, with 15 bases separating them. Germline CDR1 and CDR2: MNHEY and SVGAGI. This CDR3 spans 17 amino acids. This clonotype was detected a few times. What it binds is unknown. The 5'RACE method, run with constant-segment primers, produced TCR alpha and TCR beta cDNA libraries (carrying sample barcodes and UMIs). In TCRdb, the 5' RACE reads were re-called with MiXCR into one record per CDR3 protein. The top ten clones hold 20% to 25% of a sample with more than 150,000 distinct CDR3 sequences, about a fifth of them seen once. The specimen sequenced was PBMCs or a T cell subset sorted from them (not recorded which). The clonotype comes from an adult woman who had mild COVID-19 (a few samples of this study predate the infection). Cell type and time point are not known. This chain links TRBV6-5 with TRBJ2-3, with TRBD2 as a possible D gene (5 bases). The chain's CDR3 is CASSYSPAGGITDTQYF. The CDR3, as DNA: TGTGCCAGCAGTTACTCGCCTGCGGGCGGAATCACAGATACGCAGTATTTT.